The entry below gives a single T cell receptor beta chain sequence along with its context. This clonotype was picked up a small number of times. It has no known antigen specificity. Within one base of it there is no much larger clone, and no base qualities were kept. Reading the label with the study, this specimen's treatment or condition is: live attenuated yellow fever vaccine strain. A standard Ficoll-Paque protocol was used to isolate PBMCs from peripheral blood. Dynabeads CD4 and CD8 positive selection kits were used to isolate CD4 and CD8 T-cell fractions. TriZol was used to extract RNA from bulk PBMCs, from CD4 and CD8 fractions, and from dextramer-positive and dextramer-negative fractions. These data belong to a study of T cells after yellow fever vaccination (dated 2019 in TCRdb). Study-wide context: The SMART-Seq v4 Ultra Low Input RNA kit was used to prepare libraries from fractions with low cell numbers. Bulk TCR alpha and beta repertoires were sequenced longitudinally to track T-cell clones before and after primary and booster YFV17D yellow fever vaccination. The cohort comprised two healthy male donors, one aged 18 to 30 and one aged 30 to 39 years. Bulk PBMC replicates and cell subsets were isolated from blood drawn at multiple timepoints before and after both primary and secondary immunization.

V drops 4 bases and J drops 2 bases, leaving 8 bases in between. As encoded in the germline V gene, CDR1 is MNHEY while CDR2 is SVGEGT. The CDR3 numbers 13 residues from cysteine through phenylalanine. Of all the DNA, just the CDR3 is kept, 39 bases in frame from base 1. The instrument given in TCRdb is Illumina NovaSeq 6000. Synthesis of TCR cDNA relied on 5'RACE template switching, a step that introduced a universal primer site along with unique molecular identifiers. Priming for cDNA synthesis came from both the TCR alpha and TCR beta constant segments. Two PCR steps were used to amplify libraries, with sample barcodes and sequencing adapters being added in the second step. Sequencing of libraries was done on Illumina HiSeq 2500 (2x100 bp) or NovaSeq (2x150 bp). The authors' pipeline ran thus. Reads were demultiplexed and collapsed into UMI consensus sequences with MIGEC, and V(D)J alignment was performed with MiXCR. Clonotypes responding to the vaccine were identified with edgeR on replicate PBMC samples, with the criteria of FDR below 0.01 and a log2 fold change above 5 up to day 15. Each bulk clonotype was labeled CD4 or CD8 based on which sequenced repertoire, CD4 or CD8, contained the clonotype at higher abundance. TCRdb passed the public sequencing reads through fastp at Q25 and MiXCR, retaining productive beta sequences. Entries that share a CDR3 protein sequence are merged under the most common genes and DNA. Here the V and J calls rest on TCRdb's processing, not on the authors' analysis. This sample is represented by hundreds of thousands of distinct CDR3 sequences; approximately 13% of them were singletons. The ten largest make up about 3% of the sample.

The paper as a whole reports these results and caveats: Computational filtering was needed because FACS-sorted repertoires could contain abundant contaminating clonotypes from the bulk population. Compared with the primary T-cell response, the secondary T-cell response was weaker but faster, peaking on day 5 rather than day 15. Most clones expanded after primary vaccination (approximately 95% of CD4 and roughly 88% of CD8) were re-detected after the booster, suggesting that broad memory maintenance occurred. Because only a couple of donors were included in the study, the extent to which the findings can be generalized is limited. A small share of clonotypes was detected in both CD4 and CD8 compartments, with the overlap likely arising from convergent recombination.

The receptor was isolated from a man aged 18 to 30 who received the YFV17D yellow fever vaccine. The V gene is TRBV6-2 or TRBV6-3 and the J gene is TRBJ2-5; no D gene call is confident. The input for sequencing was CD4+ T cells sorted from PBMCs, taken 15 days after the yellow fever booster vaccination. The CDR3 has the sequence CASSFVQQETQYF. In nucleotide form, the sequence is TGTGCCAGCAGTTTTGTACAGCAAGAGACCCAGTACTTC.